The sequence of this TCR beta chain was determined in a study of T cells after yellow fever vaccination. TCRdb re-derived calls from the 5' RACE reads in MiXCR, one entry per CDR3 protein. The sample lists under 400,000 distinct CDR3 sequences; approximately 10% were seen once. Germline CDR1 and CDR2: SGHTA and FQGNSA. The CDR3 has 14 residues. V was clipped by 5 bases and J by 2 bases, with 10 bases between them. This sequence was found in a man in his late teens or twenties who received the YFV17D yellow fever vaccine. Material: PBMCs, obtained on the day of the first yellow fever vaccination. The chain is built from TRBV7-2 and TRBJ2-1; D is undetermined. This CDR3 reads CASSPIQPYNEQFF. DNA for the CDR3: TGTGCCAGCAGCCCCATCCAGCCCTACAATGAGCAGTTCTTC.